This T cell receptor (beta chain) was profiled in a study of blood T cell repertoires in COVID-19. Study at large: PBMCs, B-cell-depleted T cells, or T cells provided the cDNA or gDNA that made up the material.

Authors' methods: Estimates of nucleated cell counts were drawn from the amplification of reference gene primers. This table comes from immunoSEQ multiplex PCR, and its TCRdb copy is limited to in-frame clones, with some not included. V, J and clone size derive from that table, while D and trimming were established from the DNA sequence. The table includes some 67,000 clones, more than 75% detected once. Germline-derived CDR1 and CDR2 are LNHDA and SQIVND (reference sequence). The germline V and J ends were trimmed by 3 bases and 2 bases, with 16 bases remaining between them. The CDR3 totals 16 residues.

The V and J genes are TRBV19 and TRBJ1-2; perhaps TRBD1 as D (5 bases). The sequence came from a woman in her sixties with acute or convalescent COVID-19. Sequencing was done on a sample of peripheral blood. The CDR3 protein is CASSIRTQQKNYGYTF. CDR3 DNA: TGTGCCAGTAGTATTCGGACACAGCAGAAAAACTATGGCTACACCTTC.